The 13 T cell receptor beta chains in this list originate from one sample, sequenced in a study of OX40 agonist ivuxolimab in advanced cancers. Using immunoSEQ multiplex PCR, the repertoire was profiled, and TCRdb retains in-frame clones only, with some absent. The data show 70,000 or so clones, approximately 86% seen once. Specimen: CD4+ or CD8+ T cells sorted from blood, collected in a trial of the OX40 agonist ivuxolimab. These receptors originate from an adult with an advanced solid tumor such as melanoma, head and neck, liver or kidney cancer.

V is TRBV10-3 and J is TRBJ1-1; perhaps TRBD1 as D (5 bases). V lost 10 bases, J lost 1 base, and 16 bases lay in between. CDR1 and CDR2 from the germline V gene are ENHRY and SYGVKD. CDR3 length: 14 residues. CDR3 sequence (DNA): TGTGCCACCGCACTCAGGGCGGCGAACACTGAAGCTTTCTTT. Its protein product is CATALRAANTEAFF.

The chain is built from TRBV18 and TRBJ1-4; 7 bases are shared with TRBD1. Germline lookup yields CDR1 KGHSH and CDR2 LQKENI. Germline trimming cut 5 bases from V and 8 bases from J; bases unmatched to any gene: 5. The CDR3 is 13 amino acids. DNA of the CDR3: TGTGCCAGCTCAACAGGGGTTGGCGAAAAACTGTTTTTT. It yields the protein CASSTGVGEKLFF.

The J gene is TRBJ2-3, the V gene TRBV15; 10 positions agree with TRBD2. With V trimmed by 0 bases and J by 0 bases, 12 bases remained unmatched. The CDR3 is made up of 20 amino acids. Germline lookup yields CDR1 LNHNV and CDR2 YYDKDF (reference sequence). Here the CDR3 reads CATSRDRKSGGGFSTDTQYF. CDR3 DNA: TGTGCCACCAGCAGAGATCGAAAGAGCGGGGGGGGATTTAGCACAGATACGCAGTATTTT. Supplemented by reference TRBV15 and TRBJ2-3, the full variable domain reads DAMVIQNPRYQVTQFGKPVTLSCSQTLNHNVMYWYQQKSSQAPKLLFHYYDKDFNNEADTPDNFQSRRPNTSFCFLDIRSPGLGDTAMYLCATSRDRKSGGGFSTDTQYFGPGTRLTVL.

The V gene is TRBV7-2, the J gene TRBJ2-3; D is possibly TRBD1 (8 bases). The CDR3 spans 19 residues. Trimming shortened V by 2 bases and J by 2 bases, and 23 bases separated the two germline ends. Germline CDR1 and CDR2: SGHTA and FQGNSA. The CDR3 sequence is CASSLRQGRGTAPTDTQYF. CDR3 nucleotide sequence: TGTGCCAGCAGCTTAAGACAGGGGAGGGGAACCGCACCCACAGATACGCAGTATTTT.

The CDR3 DNA reads TGTGCCAGCAGTCAACAGGGAAGTGGAAACACCATATATTTT. This gives the protein CASSQQGSGNTIYF. V is TRBV6-6 and J is TRBJ1-3; maybe TRBD1 (6 bases). The length of the CDR3 is 14 residues. Germline loops: CDR1 MNHNY, CDR2 SVGAGI (reference sequence). V was trimmed by 5 bases and J by 3 bases, leaving 11 bases between them.

This clone was seen once. The V gene is TRBV5-1, the J gene TRBJ2-7, with 8 bases lining up with TRBD2. In germline, CDR1 is SGHRS, CDR2 YFSETQ. The CDR3 runs 14 residues. Losses at the gene ends were 4 bases for V and 0 bases for J; bases not matched to a gene: 3. The CDR3 region is CASSQSGSSYEQYF. DNA for the CDR3: TGCGCCAGCAGCCAAAGCGGGAGCTCCTACGAGCAGTACTTC.

The V and J genes are TRBV28 and TRBJ2-3; 10 nucleotides agree with TRBD2. CDR1 and CDR2 (germline): MDHEN, SYDVKM. V dropped 4 bases and J dropped 7; count of bases not matched to a gene: 11. CDR3 length: 16 residues. The CDR3 DNA follows: TGTGCCAGCAGTTCCGATAGCGGGGGGATTACCAATACGCAGTATTTT. Translating gives CASSSDSGGITNTQYF.

The CDR3 spells CASSSQGAGELFF. The CDR3 DNA reads as TGTGCCAGCAGCTCCCAGGGGGCCGGGGAGCTGTTTTTT. V is TRBV11-2 and J is TRBJ2-2; 7 bases are shared with TRBD1. V was pared by 4 bases and J by 6 bases, with 2 bases of the junction left unmatched. Per the germline V gene, CDR1 is SGHAT and CDR2 is FQNNGV. The CDR3 runs to 13 residues.

The rearrangement uses TRBV15 and TRBJ1-6; D not resolved. The CDR3 has 12 amino acids. Germline V CDR1 and CDR2: LNHNV, YYDKDF (reference sequence). Between the trimmed V and J ends, which lost 2 bases and 10 bases, there was a span of 6 bases. DNA of the CDR3: TGTGCCACCAGCAGACCTGTCTCACCCCTCCACTTT. This sequence encodes CATSRPVSPLHF.

This clone was observed a single time. The gene calls are TRBV29-1 and TRBJ1-1; D is undetermined. CDR1 is SQVTM, CDR2 ANQGSEA, per germline. V dropped 7 bases and J dropped 3 bases, with 6 bases sitting between them. The CDR3 has 10 residues. CDR3 sequence: CSALDTEAFF. Here the CDR3 DNA reads TGCAGCGCCCTAGACACTGAAGCTTTCTTT.

The chain links TRBV28 to TRBJ2-2; D remains unclear. V was cut by 3 bases and J by 5 bases, with 13 bases left in between. Germline V lookup: CDR1 MDHEN, CDR2 SYDVKM. There are 15 residues in the CDR3. The CDR3 region is CASSFLHLGTGELFF. In DNA form, the CDR3 reads TGTGCCAGCAGTTTCCTACACCTCGGTACCGGGGAGCTGTTTTTT. Based on the CDR3 plus reference TRBV28 and TRBJ2-2, the full variable domain is DVKVTQSSRYLVKRTGEKVFLECVQDMDHENMFWYRQDPGLGLRLIYFSYDVKMKEKGDIPEGYSVSREKKERFSLILESASTNQTSMYLCASSFLHLGTGELFFGEGSRLTVL.

V usage is TRBV20-1 and J usage is TRBJ2-3; D unresolved. Trimming cost V 6 bases and J 2 bases, with 6 bases left between them. Germline V gene lookup returns CDR1 DFQATT and CDR2 SNEGSKA (reference sequence). The CDR3 has 11 residues. CDR3 coding DNA: TGCAGTGCCGCGGCCACAGATACGCAGTATTTT. This encodes CSAAATDTQYF.

The rearrangement uses TRBV28 and TRBJ2-6; TRBD1 aligns across 8 bases. The germline CDR1 and CDR2 sequences are MDHEN and SYDVKM. The J segment lost 3 bases and the V segment lost 2 bases, leaving 6 bases of the junction unmatched. The CDR3 spans 17 residues. The CDR3 here is CASSLIQGASGANVLTF. The CDR3 DNA follows: TGTGCCAGCAGTTTAATTCAGGGGGCGAGTGGGGCCAACGTCCTGACTTTC. Combining the CDR3 with reference TRBV28 and TRBJ2-6 gives the whole variable domain DVKVTQSSRYLVKRTGEKVFLECVQDMDHENMFWYRQDPGLGLRLIYFSYDVKMKEKGDIPEGYSVSREKKERFSLILESASTNQTSMYLCASSLIQGASGANVLTFGAGSRLTVL.